One and the same sample provided the 30 T cell receptor beta chains below, sequenced in a study of beta chain features in type 1 diabetes. Investigators reverse transcribed all isolated RNA, so they sequenced expressed TCRB transcripts. The protocol was immunoSEQ multiplex PCR, while the TCRdb copy is restricted to in-frame clones and leaves out a portion. Seen here are 450,000 to 550,000 clones, 30% observed once, and the top ten hold around 0.065%. Sequenced: naive CD4+ T cells from blood. These receptors all come from a man younger than 35 in good health.

The V and J genes are TRBV6-6 and TRBJ2-7; D is uncertain. Germline-derived CDR1 and CDR2 are MNHNY and SVGAGI (reference sequence). Trimming cost V 7 bases and J 3 bases, with 13 bases left between them. This CDR3 region has 13 residues. The CDR3 spells CASTEGQGYEQYF. The CDR3 DNA follows: TGTGCCAGCACCGAAGGGCAAGGCTACGAGCAGTACTTC.

This clone occurred a few times. The chain is built from TRBV10-3 and TRBJ2-2; D is perhaps TRBD2 (6 bases). Trimming stripped 11 bases from V and 7 bases from J, with 14 bases between. The germline gives CDR1 ENHRY, CDR2 SYGVKD. CDR3 size: 12 residues. This CDR3 is CAAGGVGGELFF. CDR3 nucleotide sequence: TGTGCCGCCGGGGGTGTAGGCGGGGAGCTGTTTTTT.

This clone was seen a few times. The rearrangement joins TRBV15 to TRBJ2-4; D perhaps matches TRBD1 (5 bases). The germline V gene encodes CDR1 LNHNV and CDR2 YYDKDF (reference sequence). The CDR3 is made up of 18 amino acids. V shed 2 bases and J shed 0 bases, with 17 bases lying between them. The CDR3 here is CATSRSVLDRLAKNIQYF. CDR3 nucleotide sequence: TGTGCCACCAGCAGATCCGTGTTAGACAGACTAGCCAAAAACATTCAGTACTTC.

This rearrangement joins TRBV6-6 to TRBJ2-4; D unresolved. V was shortened by 6 bases and J by 6 bases, with 21 bases between the two germline ends. Germline V gene lookup returns CDR1 MNHNY and CDR2 SVGAGI (reference sequence). The CDR3 consists of 16 residues. The CDR3 spells CASRGALSLARNIQYF. CDR3 nucleotide sequence: TGTGCCAGCAGGGGCGCGTTGAGTTTAGCTAGAAACATTCAGTACTTC.

The chain links TRBV5-4 to TRBJ2-1; 9 nucleotides align to TRBD2. Germline trimming cut 3 bases from V and 7 bases from J; bases unmatched to any gene: 8. This CDR3 comprises 15 residues. Per the germline V gene, CDR1 is SGHNT and CDR2 is YYREEE (reference sequence). The CDR3 is CASSSGLAGLNEQFF. In DNA, the CDR3 is TGTGCCAGCAGCTCGGGACTAGCCGGCTTAAATGAGCAGTTCTTC.

This clone was seen more than once but under ten times. The chain is built from TRBV30 and TRBJ2-1; D tentatively fits TRBD1 or TRBD2 (5 bases each). The V end lost 2 bases, the J end lost 3 bases, and 17 bases lay between the germline ends. Germline V gene data show CDR1 as GTSNPN and CDR2 as SVGIG (reference sequence). The CDR3 runs 16 residues. In nucleotides, the CDR3 is TGTGCCTGGAGTAGATCCCGGGACGGATTCTACAATGAGCAGTTCTTC. Translation: CAWSRSRDGFYNEQFF.

The chain has TRBV28 and TRBJ2-1; 7 nucleotides match TRBD2. V trimming: 3 bases; J trimming: 4 bases; junction bases outside the gene matches: 9. The germline CDR1 and CDR2 sequences are MDHEN and SYDVKM. This CDR3 is built from 16 residues. CDR3 DNA: TGTGCCAGCAGTTTTCGGGGACTAACGGGATACAATGAGCAGTTCTTC. Protein sequence: CASSFRGLTGYNEQFF.

This clone has only a few counts. Here the CDR3 reads CASSYEDTVNIQYF. The CDR3 nucleotides read TGTGCCAGCAGTTACGAGGACACGGTAAACATTCAGTACTTC. The chain is built from TRBV6-6 and TRBJ2-4, with a weak D call TRBD1 (5 bases). The CDR3 has 14 amino acids. V lost 2 bases to trimming and J lost 6 bases, with 11 bases between them. CDR1 and CDR2 from the germline V gene are MNHNY and SVGAGI (reference sequence).

The chain uses TRBV5-6 and TRBJ2-2; 14 bases line up with TRBD2. CDR3 length: 18 residues. The junction had 10 bases not matched to a gene; V was cut back by 5 bases and J by 4 bases. Per germline, CDR1 SGHDT and CDR2 YYEEEE. The CDR3 DNA reads as TGTGCCAGCAGGGGACCCGGGACTAGCGGGAGTATCACCGGGGAGCTGTTTTTT. It yields the protein CASRGPGTSGSITGELFF.

This clone was detected a few times. Other DNA sequences of this sample code for an identical CDR3. The J gene is TRBJ2-7, the V gene TRBV9, with D uncertain. The length of the CDR3 is 14 residues. Trimming cost V 0 bases and J 0 bases, with 7 bases left between them. Germline V gene lookup returns CDR1 SGDLS and CDR2 YYNGEE. The CDR3 coding sequence is TGTGCCAGCAGCGTAGCGGGTATCTCCTACGAGCAGTACTTC. It is translated as CASSVAGISYEQYF. The whole variable domain, remainder taken from reference TRBV9 and TRBJ2-7, is DSGVTQTPKHLITATGQRVTLRCSPRSGDLSVYWYQQSLDQGLQFLIQYYNGEERAKGNILERFSAQQFPDLHSELNLSSLELGDSALYFCASSVAGISYEQYFGPGTRLTVT.

In regard to this clone: Other DNA sequences of this sample code for an identical CDR3. This chain joins TRBV28 and TRBJ1-2; D may be TRBD1 (5 bases). CDR3 length equals 13 residues. Germline CDR1 is MDHEN and CDR2 is SYDVKM. The V end lost 2 bases, the J end lost 4 bases, and 8 bases lay between the germline ends. The CDR3 here is CASSLRGAYGYTF. The CDR3 nucleotides are TGTGCCAGCAGTTTAAGGGGTGCCTATGGCTACACCTTC.

The chain joins TRBV7-9 to TRBJ2-6, with D unclear. This CDR3 region has 17 residues. Deletions cut 5 bases from V and 0 bases from J, with 14 bases between. The germline gives CDR1 SEHNR, CDR2 FQNEAQ (reference sequence). CDR3 coding DNA: TGTGCCAGCAGCCTCACTCGGGCCCCCTCTGGGGCCAACGTCCTGACTTTC. This encodes CASSLTRAPSGANVLTF.

This clone has only one observation. J is TRBJ2-3 and V is TRBV7-6; unclear D gene. The length of the CDR3 is 12 residues. V lost 1 base to trimming and J lost 10 bases, with 9 bases between them. Germline V gene data show CDR1 as SGHVS and CDR2 as FNYEAQ. CDR3 residues: CASSLGLSAQYF. The CDR3 DNA sequence: TGTGCCAGCAGCTTAGGCCTTTCGGCGCAGTATTTT.

J is TRBJ2-3 and V is TRBV5-1; D is uncertain. The ends were cut back, 1 base at V and 2 bases at J, with 11 bases in the middle. Germline CDR1 is SGHRS and CDR2 is YFSETQ. The CDR3 contains 15 residues. The CDR3 DNA follows: TGCGCCAGCAGCTTGTCTAGGGTTGACACAGATACGCAGTATTTT. It codes for CASSLSRVDTDTQYF. The whole variable domain, filled in from reference TRBV5-1 and TRBJ2-3, reads KAGVTQTPRYLIKTRGQQVTLSCSPISGHRSVSWYQQTPGQGLQFLFEYFSETQRNKGNFPGRFSGRQFSNSRSEMNVSTLELGDSALYLCASSLSRVDTDTQYFGPGTRLTVL.

This clone was observed a few times. The chain's CDR3 is CASSESPFYEQYF. Written as DNA, the CDR3 is TGTGCCAGCAGTGAATCTCCCTTCTACGAGCAGTACTTC. The J gene is TRBJ2-7, the V gene TRBV25-1; D is uncertain. The germline V gene encodes CDR1 MGHDK and CDR2 SYGVNS. The CDR3 has 13 amino acids. V lost 1 base to trimming and J lost 3 bases, with 7 bases between them.

The table lists this clone with a few counts. This specimen includes other DNA sequences encoding the same CDR3. The gene calls are TRBV7-2 and TRBJ2-1, with 9 nucleotides matching TRBD2. With V trimmed by 5 bases and J by 0 bases, 2 bases remained unmatched. The CDR3 has 15 residues. CDR1 and CDR2 from the germline V gene are SGHTA and FQGNSA. CDR3 nucleotides: TGTGCCAGCAGCCTTAGCGGGGGCTCCTACAATGAGCAGTTCTTC. Encoded protein: CASSLSGGSYNEQFF.

V is TRBV30 and J is TRBJ1-4; 8 bases match TRBD1. The CDR3 spans 15 residues. V shed 0 bases, J shed 5 bases, and the junction held 5 bases outside the gene matches. Germline V CDR1 and CDR2: GTSNPN, SVGIG (reference sequence). The CDR3 is CAWSVRQGLNEKLFF. As DNA, the CDR3 is TGTGCCTGGAGTGTTCGACAGGGGCTGAATGAAAAACTGTTTTTT.

This sequence joins TRBV11-2 and TRBJ2-7; D is unclear. Germline V gene data show CDR1 as SGHAT and CDR2 as FQNNGV. V was cut by 0 bases and J by 2 bases, with 5 bases left in between. The CDR3 is 13 residues long. The CDR3 is CASSLERTYEQYF. The CDR3 region has the DNA TGTGCCAGCAGCTTAGAACGGACCTACGAGCAGTACTTC.

This clone was seen more than once but under ten times. This chain uses TRBV2 with TRBJ2-1; no clear D. CDR3 length equals 12 residues. The V and J ends lost 2 bases and 8 bases respectively, with 7 bases between them. Germline V lookup: CDR1 SNHLY, CDR2 FYNNEI. The CDR3 nucleotides are TGTGCCAGCAGTGAATCTGGGGATGAGCAGTTCTTC. It translates to CASSESGDEQFF.

V usage is TRBV15 and J usage is TRBJ2-3, with TRBD2 matching over 8 bases. J lost 4 bases, V lost 1 base, and 7 bases had no gene match. In germline, CDR1 is LNHNV, CDR2 YYDKDF (reference sequence). The CDR3 totals 16 residues. The CDR3 DNA is TGTGCCACCAGCAGAGTGTGGCGGGAGGTTTCAGATACGCAGTATTTT. The encoded protein is CATSRVWREVSDTQYF.

The chain uses TRBV14 and TRBJ2-1; TRBD2 matches at 11 bases. The V gene's germline CDR1 is SGHDN and CDR2 FVKESK. J was trimmed by 4 bases and V by 4 bases; bases with no gene match: 9. CDR3 size: 17 residues. The CDR3 bases are TGTGCCAGCAGCCCCCCCGCCGGGACTAGCGGATACAATGAGCAGTTCTTC. Protein: CASSPPAGTSGYNEQFF.

This clone was counted a few times. This chain connects TRBV4-1 to TRBJ2-1; the D gene is possibly TRBD2 (5 bases). Germline V gives CDR1 MGHRA, CDR2 YSYEKL. V dropped 1 base and J dropped 0 bases, with 10 bases sitting between them. The CDR3 length is 16 residues. CDR3 in amino acids: CASSQVRGSSYNEQFF. CDR3 DNA sequence: TGCGCCAGCAGCCAAGTACGGGGTAGCTCCTACAATGAGCAGTTCTTC.

Concerning this clone: The same CDR3 arises from other DNA sequences in this sample as well. The chain uses TRBV14 and TRBJ1-2, with a tentative D call TRBD1 (5 bases). Looked up from germline, CDR1 is SGHDN and CDR2 is FVKESK. The CDR3 has 14 amino acids. Between the trimmed V and J ends, which lost 0 bases and 2 bases, there was a span of 7 bases. The CDR3 DNA reads as TGTGCCAGCAGCCAAGATCGGGGGAACTATGGCTACACCTTC. This codes for CASSQDRGNYGYTF.

The rearrangement joins TRBV7-2 to TRBJ2-3, with unresolved D. Trimming cost V 3 bases and J 4 bases, with 14 bases left between them. The CDR3 covers 15 residues. From germline, CDR1 is SGHTA and CDR2 FQGNSA. The CDR3 is CASSFPVFMSDTQYF. CDR3 DNA sequence: TGTGCCAGCAGCTTTCCGGTTTTCATGTCAGATACGCAGTATTTT.

The CDR3 DNA reads as TGTGCCAGCAGCTTGGACGGGGCAGAAGATACGCAGTATTTT. This encodes CASSLDGAEDTQYF. This chain links TRBV11-2 with TRBJ2-3; possibly TRBD1 or TRBD2 for D (5 bases each). The V and J ends lost 3 bases and 5 bases respectively, with 12 bases between them. The CDR3 totals 14 residues. Germline lookup yields CDR1 SGHAT and CDR2 FQNNGV.

J is TRBJ2-2 and V is TRBV5-4; D is unresolved. CDR1 is SGHNT, CDR2 YYREEE, per germline (reference sequence). The CDR3 has 17 amino acids. Trimming shortened V by 4 bases and J by 3 bases, and 19 bases separated the two germline ends. The CDR3 spells CASSQLAARLDTGELFF. The CDR3 DNA sequence: TGTGCCAGCAGCCAACTCGCCGCCAGATTGGACACCGGGGAGCTGTTTTTT.

The CDR3 spells CASSRTGGQRSQYF. The CDR3 bases are TGTGCCAGCAGCCGGACAGGGGGCCAGCGGTCCCAGTACTTC. The V gene is TRBV5-4, the J gene TRBJ2-5; 11 nucleotides align to TRBD1. V was clipped by 4 bases and J by 9 bases; unmatched bases: 8. CDR1 and CDR2 from the germline V gene are SGHNT and YYREEE (reference sequence). The CDR3 consists of 14 residues. The whole variable domain, filled in from reference TRBV5-4 and TRBJ2-5, reads ETGVTQSPTHLIKTRGQQVTLRCSSQSGHNTVSWYQQALGQGPQFIFQYYREEENGRGNFPPRFSGLQFPNYSSELNVNALELDDSALYLCASSRTGGQRSQYFGPGTRLLVL.

J is TRBJ1-5 and V is TRBV2; no reliable D call. Germline-derived CDR1 and CDR2 are SNHLY and FYNNEI. The V end lost 4 bases, the J end lost 0 bases, and 10 bases lay between the germline ends. The CDR3 has 15 residues. Here the CDR3 DNA reads TGTGCCAGCAGTGTGGCGGGGTATAGCAATCAGCCCCAGCATTTT. Amino acids: CASSVAGYSNQPQHF.

Concerning this clone: This specimen includes other DNA sequences encoding the same CDR3. The CDR3 sequence: CASSLRGQGDGYTF. As DNA, the CDR3 is TGTGCCAGCAGTTTAAGGGGACAGGGAGATGGCTACACCTTC. The chain uses TRBV27 and TRBJ1-2; the match to TRBD1 covers 9 bases. Germline V gene sequence: CDR1 MNHEY, CDR2 SMNVEV (reference sequence). V was pared by 2 bases and J by 6 bases, with 4 bases of the junction left unmatched. This CDR3 region has 14 residues.

The V and J genes are TRBV7-6 and TRBJ2-1; possibly TRBD1 for D (5 bases). V was clipped by 1 base and J by 8 bases, with 6 bases between them. Looked up from germline, CDR1 is SGHVS and CDR2 is FNYEAQ. The CDR3 consists of 12 residues. The CDR3 nucleotides are TGTGCCAGCAGCTTAGGGGGCTATGAGCAGTTCTTC. Translated: CASSLGGYEQFF.